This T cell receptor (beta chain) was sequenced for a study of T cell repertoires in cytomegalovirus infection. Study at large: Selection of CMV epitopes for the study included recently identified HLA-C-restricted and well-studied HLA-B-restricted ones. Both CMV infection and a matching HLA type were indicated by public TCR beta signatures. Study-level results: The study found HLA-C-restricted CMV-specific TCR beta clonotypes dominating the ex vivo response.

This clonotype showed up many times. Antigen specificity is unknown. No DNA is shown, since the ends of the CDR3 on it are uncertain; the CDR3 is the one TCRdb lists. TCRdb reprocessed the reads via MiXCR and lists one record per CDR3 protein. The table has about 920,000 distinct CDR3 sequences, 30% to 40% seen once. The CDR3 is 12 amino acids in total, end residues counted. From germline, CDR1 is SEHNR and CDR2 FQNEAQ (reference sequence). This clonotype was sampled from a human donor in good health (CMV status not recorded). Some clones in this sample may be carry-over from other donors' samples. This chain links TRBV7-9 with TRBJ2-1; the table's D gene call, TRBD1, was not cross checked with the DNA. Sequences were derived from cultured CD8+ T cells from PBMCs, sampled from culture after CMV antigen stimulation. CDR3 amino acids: CASSFGPGEQFF.